The clone carrying this T cell receptor (beta chain) was observed at least ten times. Its antigen is unknown. This specimen belongs to a study of regulatory T cells in long-lasting Graves disease. The study's findings and limits: Persistent Graves' patients showed a TCR diversity that was lower than that of newly diagnosed ones.

As to time point: persistent/refractory GD, antithyroid drugs over 5 years with positive TRAb. Preparation of the TCR library used RNA extracted from PBMCs. Patients met American Thyroid Association criteria for Graves' disease. A blood draw put around 9 milliliters of peripheral blood into EDTA tubes. V was cut by 0 bases and J by 4 bases, with 12 bases left in between. The germline CDR1 and CDR2 sequences are MNHEY and SVGAGI. The length of the CDR3 is 15 residues. The TCR beta library used iRepertoire HTBI primers with Arm-PCR amplification of CDR3. A single record per CDR3 protein comes from TCRdb applying MiXCR to the multiplex PCR reads. The table lists 400,000 or so distinct CDR3 sequences, less than 25% of them singletons.

Source: peripheral blood mononuclear cells (PBMCs), taken when the disease was refractory, from a patient treated with antithyroid drugs. The rearrangement joins TRBV6-5 to TRBJ2-5; possibly TRBD1 for D (6 bases). This receptor was identified in a female donor with Graves disease. The CDR3: CASSYSQGSGETQYF. In DNA, the CDR3 is TGTGCCAGCAGTTACTCACAGGGCAGTGGAGAGACCCAGTACTTC.